This paragraph reports one T cell receptor (beta chain). This sample is part of a study of control samples from healthy donors and cancer patients. Repertoires were generated with immunoSEQ multiplex PCR, while TCRdb's copy carries only in-frame clones and drops some. The data contain approximately 170,000 clones, around 90% of them singletons. Germline V gene data show CDR1 as SGHDN and CDR2 as FVKESK. V shed 4 bases and J shed 3 bases, with 15 bases lying between them. The CDR3 length is 15 residues. The receptor comes from a woman in her twenties or thirties in good health. What was sequenced was blood. The chain joins TRBV14 to TRBJ1-2, with a weak D call TRBD1 (5 bases). CDR3: CASSPTLGQDYGYTF. CDR3 sequence (DNA): TGTGCCAGCAGCCCCACCCTAGGACAAGACTATGGCTACACCTTC.